These 8 T cell receptor beta chains came from one sample sequenced in a study of cytomegalovirus exposure and HLA in healthy donors. Researchers ran the PCR with 60 Vbeta and 13 Jbeta primers. Sequenced by immunoSEQ multiplex PCR; TCRdb stores in-frame clones only, minus some. The sample yields some 150,000 clones, roughly 82% seen once. Material for sequencing was PBMCs. The receptors shown here come from a man aged 25 to 40 in good health and CMV-seropositive.

The V call is TRBV28, the J call TRBJ2-1; 8 bases match TRBD2. Germline-derived CDR1 and CDR2 are MDHEN and SYDVKM. After removal of 5 bases from V and 5 bases from J, the junction contained 8 bases not matched to a gene. The CDR3 sequence is 15 residues long. The CDR3 here is CASSVSGRSDNEQFF. CDR3 sequence (DNA): TGTGCCAGCAGTGTAAGCGGGAGATCGGACAATGAGCAGTTCTTC.

This clone was observed a few times. The chain joins TRBV30 to TRBJ2-7; tentative D call: TRBD1 (6 bases). CDR1 is GTSNPN, CDR2 SVGIG, per germline (reference sequence). The CDR3 contains 14 residues. Trimming removed 0 bases at V and 2 bases at J, with 11 bases between. The CDR3: CAWSVLTGTYEQYF. CDR3 nucleotides: TGTGCCTGGAGTGTTCTTACAGGGACCTACGAGCAGTACTTC.

The V gene is TRBV5-1, the J gene TRBJ2-1, with 9 nucleotides matching TRBD1. Germline values: CDR1 SGHRS, CDR2 YFSETQ. The V segment lost 2 bases and the J segment 8 bases; nucleotides outside the gene matches: 23. This CDR3 contains 20 residues. The CDR3 DNA reads TGCGCCAGCAGCTTATCCCATATTTTGGACAGGGGAAAGGGCAAGTATGAGCAGTTCTTC. It yields the protein CASSLSHILDRGKGKYEQFF.

This clone showed up just once. The chain carries TRBV19 and TRBJ2-7; D may be TRBD1 (5 bases). V shed 9 bases and J shed 1 base, with 13 bases lying between them. The V gene's germline CDR1 is LNHDA and CDR2 SQIVND (reference sequence). The CDR3 totals 13 residues. CDR3 sequence reads: CASTHSGSYEQYF. For the CDR3, the DNA is TGTGCCAGCACACACTCAGGGTCCTACGAGCAGTACTTC.

This sequence joins TRBV5-5 and TRBJ2-7, with a possible D match to TRBD2 (5 bases). Trimming stripped 3 bases from V and 0 bases from J, with 10 bases between. The CDR3 covers 14 residues. Germline CDR1 and CDR2: SGHKS and YYEKEE (reference sequence). For the CDR3, the DNA is TGTGCCAGCAGCTCTACCGGGAACTCCTACGAGCAGTACTTC. Amino acids: CASSSTGNSYEQYF. Variable domain in full (rest from reference TRBV5-5 and TRBJ2-7): DAGVTQSPTHLIKTRGQQVTLRCSPISGHKSVSWYQQVLGQGPQFIFQYYEKEERGRGNFPDRFSARQFPNYSSELNVNALLLGDSALYLCASSSTGNSYEQYFGPGTRLTVT.

The gene calls are TRBV5-4 and TRBJ1-2; TRBD1 is a possible D gene (5 bases). The CDR3 is made up of 13 amino acids. Trimming took 1 base from V and 2 from J, leaving 6 bases between them. Germline values: CDR1 SGHNT, CDR2 YYREEE (reference sequence). The CDR3 protein is CASSLRQNYGYTF. Written as DNA, the CDR3 is TGTGCCAGCAGCTTGAGACAGAACTATGGCTACACCTTC.

The rearrangement links TRBV5-8 to TRBJ2-3; tentative D call: TRBD2 (5 bases). The V gene lost 0 bases and the J gene lost 6 bases, with 8 bases spanning the gap. There are 13 residues in the CDR3. The germline gives CDR1 SGHTS, CDR2 YDEGEE. The CDR3 sequence is CASSLVRADTQYF. The CDR3 DNA follows: TGTGCCAGCAGCTTGGTGAGGGCTGATACGCAGTATTTT.

This clone was counted between two and nine times. The rearrangement joins TRBV30 to TRBJ2-7; the match to TRBD2 covers 8 bases. Germline loops: CDR1 GTSNPN, CDR2 SVGIG (reference sequence). V trimming: 5 bases; J trimming: 0 bases; junction bases outside the gene matches: 9. CDR3 length: 15 amino acids. Here the CDR3 reads CAWGASGGVSYEQYF. DNA for the CDR3: TGTGCCTGGGGGGCCAGCGGGGGCGTCTCCTACGAGCAGTACTTC.